This TCR beta chain was observed in a study of blood T cell repertoires in COVID-19. Trimming took 6 bases from V and 4 from J; bases not matched to a gene: 7. Germline V gene lookup returns CDR1 MNHEY and CDR2 SVGAGI. This CDR3 comprises 15 residues. Assay used: immunoSEQ multiplex PCR; TCRdb lists only in-frame clones, some missing. This repertoire shows roughly 180,000 clones, about 85% found once; its top ten account for about 1.2%. Material: peripheral blood. The chain combines TRBV6-5 with TRBJ1-5; 9 bases map to TRBD1. The sequence was obtained from a man aged 55 to 69 who had recovered from COVID-19. The chain's CDR3 is CASRNKQGANQPQHF. CDR3 in DNA: TGTGCCAGCAGAAACAAACAGGGGGCTAATCAGCCCCAGCATTTT.